The 30 T cell receptor beta chains reported below all come from one sample, sequenced in a study of T cells in Graves' hyperthyroidism and ophthalmopathy. TCR beta CDR3 sequences were amplified from RNA transcripts. Initially, a first-round RT-PCR of the TCR CDR3 employed the HTBI primer set. From the multiplex PCR reads, TCRdb called clonotypes with MiXCR, one entry per CDR3 protein. The sample holds around 440,000 distinct CDR3 sequences, 15% to 18% seen once. Sequencing was carried out using blood. The receptors derive from a woman aged 18-29 years with Graves' hyperthyroidism.

In this sample, this clonotype turned up many times. The chain has TRBV11-2 and TRBJ1-4; D not certain. From germline, CDR1 is SGHAT and CDR2 FQNNGV. Trimming removed 1 base at V and 7 bases at J, with 13 bases between. The CDR3 runs 15 residues. As DNA, the CDR3 is TGTGCCAGCAGCTTAGGCAACCCCGTCGGTGAAAAACTGTTTTTT. Its protein product is CASSLGNPVGEKLFF.

In its sample, this clonotype was seen a few times. This chain links TRBV6-2 or TRBV6-3 with TRBJ1-1; D is possibly TRBD1 (6 bases). The germline V gene encodes CDR1 MNHEY and CDR2 SVGEGT. The CDR3 spans 17 residues. V was pared by 7 bases and J by 0 bases, with 21 bases between. The CDR3 DNA is TGTGCCAGCACTTGGGGCCTCTGGGGGCAGTTGAACACTGAAGCTTTCTTT. This codes for CASTWGLWGQLNTEAFF.

This clonotype was seen more than once but under ten times. The rearrangement links TRBV3-1 to TRBJ2-6, with D perhaps matching TRBD2 (6 bases). CDR1 and CDR2 (germline): LGHDT, YNNKEL (reference sequence). The CDR3 contains 16 residues. V lost 0 bases and J 2 bases, leaving 8 bases between the germline ends. The CDR3, as DNA: TGTGCCAGCAGCCAAGACCGCGGGGCTGGGGCCAACGTCCTGACTTTC. Amino acid sequence: CASSQDRGAGANVLTF.

The table lists this clonotype with many counts. This rearrangement joins TRBV6-1 to TRBJ2-7, with D possibly called TRBD1 or TRBD2 (6 bases each). With 2 bases removed from V and 0 bases from J, the gap between germline ends came to 11 bases. The CDR3 is 15 amino acids. CDR1 is MNHNS, CDR2 SASEGT, per germline. This CDR3 reads CASSEQGGFSYEQYF. As DNA, the CDR3 is TGTGCCAGCAGTGAACAAGGGGGGTTCTCCTACGAGCAGTACTTC.

Many counts were recorded for this clonotype. This rearrangement joins TRBV18 to TRBJ2-1, with TRBD2 matching 9 bases. The CDR3 totals 17 residues. Germline CDR1 and CDR2: KGHSH and LQKENI. J gave up 4 bases and V 0 bases, and 7 bases lay outside the gene matches. CDR3 region: CASSPPVGAGGYNEQFF. In DNA, the CDR3 is TGTGCCAGCTCACCACCCGTCGGTGCGGGAGGGTACAATGAGCAGTTCTTC. The full variable domain, rest sourced from reference TRBV18 and TRBJ2-1, is NAGVMQNPRHLVRRRGQEARLRCSPMKGHSHVYWYRQLPEEGLKFMVYLQKENIIDESGMPKERFSAEFPKEGPSILRIQQVVRGDSAAYFCASSPPVGAGGYNEQFFGPGTRLTVL.

In its sample, this clonotype was seen many times. The genes are TRBV28 and TRBJ1-1; D gene uncertain. This CDR3 region has 15 residues. Germline values: CDR1 MDHEN, CDR2 SYDVKM. V lost 5 bases and J lost 0, with 13 bases in between. CDR3 nucleotide sequence: TGTGCCAGCAGTCCTGATGTGGTCTTGAACACTGAAGCTTTCTTT. Its translation is CASSPDVVLNTEAFF.

V usage is TRBV4-2 and J usage is TRBJ2-2; 12 bases line up with TRBD2. Germline CDR1 reads LGHNA; CDR2 reads YNFKEQ. The junction had 5 bases not matched to a gene; V was cut back by 0 bases and J by 3 bases. CDR3 size: 18 residues. CDR3 in amino acids: CASSQDPTSGGYTGELFF. CDR3 bases: TGTGCCAGCAGCCAAGATCCGACTAGCGGGGGCTACACCGGGGAGCTGTTTTTT.

This clonotype was observed a handful of times. The chain combines TRBV28 with TRBJ1-5; D is perhaps TRBD1 (6 bases). Trimming stripped 0 bases from V and 6 bases from J, with 21 bases between. Germline CDR1 reads MDHEN; CDR2 reads SYDVKM. CDR3 length equals 18 residues. CDR3: CASSLWGGLGRGSQPQHF. CDR3 DNA sequence: TGTGCCAGCAGTTTATGGGGCGGTCTTGGCAGGGGATCTCAGCCCCAGCATTTT.

This clonotype was seen at least ten times. The chain couples TRBV5-5 to TRBJ1-2; 7 bases map to TRBD1. CDR3 length: 13 amino acids. Germline values: CDR1 SGHKS, CDR2 YYEKEE (reference sequence). Losses at the gene ends were 4 bases for V and 4 bases for J; bases not matched to a gene: 4. CDR3 nucleotide sequence: TGTGCCAGCAGCGTCGGGACAGCCTATGGCTACACCTTC. It translates to CASSVGTAYGYTF.

This chain connects TRBV24-1 to TRBJ2-3, with D possibly TRBD2 on 5 matching bases. Trimming shortened V by 9 bases and J by 3 bases, and 6 bases separated the two germline ends. The V gene's germline CDR1 is KGHDR and CDR2 SFDVKD. This CDR3 has 11 residues. The CDR3: CATRGTDTQYF. The DNA of the CDR3 is TGTGCCACCCGAGGGACAGATACGCAGTATTTT.

This clonotype showed up many times. J is TRBJ1-2 and V is TRBV6-1, with D perhaps matching TRBD1 (5 bases). Germline V gene sequence: CDR1 MNHNS, CDR2 SASEGT. The CDR3 totals 15 residues. Trimming left V 7 bases short and J 0 bases short, with 15 bases between. CDR3 in DNA: TGTGCCAGCATGAGCGGCGGGGCGGCTAACTATGGCTACACCTTC. Its translation is CASMSGGAANYGYTF.

At least ten counts were recorded for this clonotype. This chain connects TRBV11-1 to TRBJ2-7, with 10 bases that match TRBD1. This CDR3 comprises 17 residues. Trimming took 5 bases from V and 2 from J; bases not matched to a gene: 12. Germline CDR1 SGHAT, CDR2 FQDESV (reference sequence). CDR3 nucleotides: TGTGCCAGCAGCCCGGATTGGGACAGGGGAATAACCTACGAGCAGTACTTC. Translated, it gives CASSPDWDRGITYEQYF.

In this sample, this clonotype turned up many times. The CDR3 reads CSASTPGQGANQYF. DNA of the CDR3: TGCAGTGCTAGTACACCGGGACAGGGGGCGAACCAGTACTTC. The chain employs TRBV20-1 and TRBJ2-5, with 12 bases aligning to TRBD1. V was pared by 3 bases and J by 10 bases, with 9 bases of the junction left unmatched. CDR1 and CDR2 from the germline V gene are DFQATT and SNEGSKA (reference sequence). The CDR3 covers 14 residues.

To note about this clonotype: At one end the junction does not follow the germline gene, possibly because of a read error. The genes are TRBV27 and TRBJ2-7; unclear D gene. The CDR3 covers 14 residues. Germline V gene sequence: CDR1 MNHEY, CDR2 SMNVEV (reference sequence). Written as DNA, the CDR3 is TGTGCCAGCACCGTCGGCAGTTCCCCCTACGAGCAGTGCTTC. Its protein product is CASTVGSSPYEQCF.

This chain connects TRBV3-1 to TRBJ2-3; D assignment may be TRBD1 or TRBD2 (5 bases each). The germline V and J ends were trimmed by 0 bases and 4 bases, with 17 bases remaining between them. There are 17 residues in the CDR3. Germline V lookup: CDR1 LGHDT, CDR2 YNNKEL (reference sequence). The CDR3: CASSQDKGGTGADTQYF. In DNA, the CDR3 is TGTGCCAGCAGCCAAGATAAGGGTGGGACCGGGGCAGATACGCAGTATTTT.

This clonotype was observed a few times. With a much larger clone just one base away, this may be a read error. The chain uses TRBV6-2 or TRBV6-3 and TRBJ2-5; 12 bases map to TRBD2. Germline V gene data show CDR1 as MNHEY and CDR2 as SVGEGT. The CDR3 consists of 17 residues. The CDR3 sequence is CASSPWAGLAGQGTQYF. In nucleotides, the CDR3 is TGTGCCAGCAGTCCTTGGGCAGGACTAGCGGGACAAGGGACCCAGTACTTC.

This clonotype was observed a few times. This chain joins TRBV27 and TRBJ2-5; a weak D match, TRBD1 (6 bases). The V gene's germline CDR1 is MNHEY and CDR2 SMNVEV (reference sequence). Deletions cut 6 bases from V and 1 base from J, with 15 bases between. The CDR3 spans 15 residues. The CDR3 nucleotides read TGTGCCAGCAGGACCCGGAGAGGGGGCCAAGAGACCCAGTACTTC. Amino acids: CASRTRRGGQETQYF.

This clonotype was detected a few times. The V and J genes are TRBV5-4 and TRBJ2-1, with 9 bases fitting TRBD2. CDR1 is SGHNT and CDR2 is YYREEE in the germline V gene (reference sequence). The CDR3 is 15 residues long. Germline trimming cut 4 bases from V and 5 bases from J; bases unmatched to any gene: 7. The CDR3 sequence: CASSSSGRPDNEQFF. DNA for the CDR3: TGTGCCAGCAGCAGTAGCGGGAGACCCGACAATGAGCAGTTCTTC.

The V call is TRBV4-2, the J call TRBJ1-2, with D perhaps matching TRBD1 (5 bases). In germline, CDR1 is LGHNA, CDR2 YNFKEQ. Trimming took off 0 bases at V and 4 bases at J, with 18 bases between the two ends. This CDR3 has 17 residues. The CDR3 bases are TGTGCCAGCAGCCAAGATTCTAGAACAGGAACCCTCTATGGCTACACCTTC. Encoded protein: CASSQDSRTGTLYGYTF.

This rearrangement joins TRBV4-1 to TRBJ1-5, with D uncertain. The CDR3 is 13 residues long. V dropped 0 bases and J dropped 6 bases, with 6 bases sitting between them. CDR1 is MGHRA, CDR2 YSYEKL, per germline. This chain's CDR3 is CASSQESGQPQHF. The CDR3 nucleotides are TGCGCCAGCAGCCAAGAGTCGGGTCAGCCCCAGCATTTT.

DNA for the CDR3: TGTGCCTCCCAACCCGTCCAGAGTCCCTACGAGCAGTACTTC. Translation: CASQPVQSPYEQYF. The chain is built from TRBV6-1 and TRBJ2-7, with D unresolved. The germline V and J ends were trimmed by 11 bases and 2 bases, with 19 bases remaining between them. Germline values: CDR1 MNHNS, CDR2 SASEGT. There are 14 residues in the CDR3.

This clonotype has ten or more counts. The rearrangement uses TRBV11-2 and TRBJ2-7, with 8 positions matching TRBD1. From germline, CDR1 is SGHAT and CDR2 FQNNGV. This CDR3 contains 15 residues. V was clipped by 5 bases and J by 7 bases; unmatched bases: 13. In DNA, the CDR3 is TGTGCCAGCAGCCCCGGGACAGGAAGCCTCCTTGAGCAGTACTTC. Its translation: CASSPGTGSLLEQYF.

This clonotype showed up just a few times. The rearrangement links TRBV6-2 or TRBV6-3 to TRBJ1-2; TRBD1 agrees at 8 bases. The trim removed 0 bases at V and 7 bases at J, leaving 10 bases unmatched. This CDR3 region has 16 residues. From germline, CDR1 is MNHEY and CDR2 SVGEGT. CDR3 in amino acids: CASSYSYRQGQVGYTF. In nucleotides, the CDR3 is TGTGCCAGCAGTTACTCATACAGACAGGGGCAGGTTGGCTACACCTTC.

The chain has TRBV10-2 and TRBJ2-1; D is perhaps TRBD2 (6 bases). Germline CDR1 WSHSY, CDR2 SAAADI. Trimming took 5 bases from V and 7 from J, leaving 18 bases between them. The CDR3 loop spans 15 amino acids. This CDR3 is CASSQQLAWGNEQFF. CDR3 coding DNA: TGCGCCAGCAGTCAGCAACTAGCATGGGGGAATGAGCAGTTCTTC.

The V and J genes are TRBV5-5 and TRBJ2-5; no firm D call. The CDR3 has 14 amino acids. Between the trimmed V and J ends, which lost 1 base and 0 bases, there was a span of 7 bases. Germline V gene data show CDR1 as SGHKS and CDR2 as YYEKEE (reference sequence). The CDR3 is CASSLHTYQETQYF. Written as DNA, the CDR3 is TGTGCCAGCAGCTTGCACACGTACCAAGAGACCCAGTACTTC.

V and J are TRBV20-1 and TRBJ1-4; D uncertain. V was trimmed by 0 bases and J by 0 bases, leaving 11 bases between them. Germline-derived CDR1 and CDR2 are DFQATT and SNEGSKA (reference sequence). The CDR3 totals 16 residues. The CDR3 sequence is CSARDRQQATNEKLFF. CDR3 DNA: TGCAGTGCTAGAGATCGGCAGCAAGCAACTAATGAAAAACTGTTTTTT.

Many counts were recorded for this clonotype. The V call is TRBV5-5, the J call TRBJ1-5; TRBD1 aligns across 8 bases. Losses at the gene ends were 4 bases for V and 6 bases for J; bases not matched to a gene: 9. From germline, CDR1 is SGHKS and CDR2 YYEKEE (reference sequence). The CDR3 runs to 15 residues. The CDR3 spells CASSPGTGTGQPQHF. The CDR3 region has the DNA TGTGCCAGCAGCCCAGGGACAGGCACCGGTCAGCCCCAGCATTTT.

This clonotype was seen at least ten times. The CDR3 sequence is CASSPDPGHEQYF. The CDR3 DNA is TGTGCCAGCAGTCCAGATCCCGGACACGAGCAGTACTTC. This chain connects TRBV7-3 to TRBJ2-7; D is uncertain. The CDR3 runs to 13 residues. The V end lost 6 bases, the J end lost 5 bases, and 14 bases lay between the germline ends. Germline V CDR1 and CDR2: SGHTA, FQGTGA.

Many counts were recorded for this clonotype. This chain links TRBV20-1 with TRBJ2-5, with D uncertain. The CDR3 contains 13 residues. The germline CDR1 and CDR2 sequences are DFQATT and SNEGSKA (reference sequence). V was cut by 2 bases and J by 4 bases, with 11 bases left in between. Here the CDR3 DNA reads TGCAGTGCTAGACCCTGGGTTGGAGAGACCCAGTACTTC. Its protein product is CSARPWVGETQYF.

This clonotype was detected a few times. This chain joins TRBV20-1 and TRBJ1-2, with D possibly being TRBD1 (6 bases). V was pared by 4 bases and J by 3 bases, with 21 bases between. From germline, CDR1 is DFQATT and CDR2 SNEGSKA (reference sequence). This CDR3 spans 16 amino acids. The CDR3 DNA follows: TGCAGTGCTACAAGGACAGCGAATCCAAGTGACTATGGCTACACCTTC. As protein: CSATRTANPSDYGYTF.